The rows below give T cell receptor beta chains drawn from one sample of a study of shared clonotypes between healthy human individuals. The protocol was immunoSEQ multiplex PCR, while the TCRdb copy is restricted to in-frame clones and leaves out a portion. The data contain about 1.1 million clones, more than 75% of them seen just once; the ten biggest clones take up under 0.6%. Sequenced sample: memory CD4+ T cells from PBMCs. The source of these receptors is a man aged 18 to 29 in good health. Some clones in this sample may be carry-over from other donors' samples. CDR3s include the opening cysteine and the closing phenylalanine or tryptophan. The D gene is left open where the match is weak.

d_call: TRBD1
j_call: TRBJ1-2
v_call: TRBV7-2
cdr3_aa: CASSHRDRNYGYTF

d_call: .
j_call: TRBJ1-1
v_call: TRBV7-3
cdr3_aa: CASSFLTTMNTEAFF

d_call: TRBD1
j_call: TRBJ2-5
v_call: TRBV10-3
cdr3_aa: CAISVTGEETQYF

d_call: TRBD2
j_call: TRBJ2-1
v_call: TRBV29-1
cdr3_aa: CSVRISGTPSYNEQFF

d_call: .
j_call: TRBJ2-3
v_call: TRBV5-1
cdr3_aa: CASSGDPKRGDTQYF

d_call: .
j_call: TRBJ2-7
v_call: TRBV5-1
cdr3_aa: CASSLQGPGDEQYF

d_call: TRBD2
j_call: TRBJ2-7
v_call: TRBV4-3
cdr3_aa: CASSQGSSGNAYEQYF

d_call: TRBD1
j_call: TRBJ1-2
v_call: TRBV18
cdr3_aa: CASSPPGRGISYTF

d_call: TRBD1
j_call: TRBJ2-1
v_call: TRBV28
cdr3_aa: CASSRTRDRGLFF

d_call: .
j_call: TRBJ2-7
v_call: TRBV18
cdr3_aa: CASSPPSGRGVYEQYF

d_call: .
j_call: TRBJ2-1
v_call: TRBV5-1
cdr3_aa: CASSFGARYNEQFF

d_call: .
j_call: TRBJ2-2
v_call: TRBV7-2
cdr3_aa: CASSFHAASTGELFF

d_call: .
j_call: TRBJ1-2
v_call: TRBV16
cdr3_aa: CASSQSPRDVYGYTF

d_call: TRBD1
j_call: TRBJ2-6
v_call: TRBV5-6
cdr3_aa: CASSLAGTVSSGANVLTF

d_call: TRBD2
j_call: TRBJ2-2
v_call: TRBV7-6
cdr3_aa: CASRRGAGGSTGELFF